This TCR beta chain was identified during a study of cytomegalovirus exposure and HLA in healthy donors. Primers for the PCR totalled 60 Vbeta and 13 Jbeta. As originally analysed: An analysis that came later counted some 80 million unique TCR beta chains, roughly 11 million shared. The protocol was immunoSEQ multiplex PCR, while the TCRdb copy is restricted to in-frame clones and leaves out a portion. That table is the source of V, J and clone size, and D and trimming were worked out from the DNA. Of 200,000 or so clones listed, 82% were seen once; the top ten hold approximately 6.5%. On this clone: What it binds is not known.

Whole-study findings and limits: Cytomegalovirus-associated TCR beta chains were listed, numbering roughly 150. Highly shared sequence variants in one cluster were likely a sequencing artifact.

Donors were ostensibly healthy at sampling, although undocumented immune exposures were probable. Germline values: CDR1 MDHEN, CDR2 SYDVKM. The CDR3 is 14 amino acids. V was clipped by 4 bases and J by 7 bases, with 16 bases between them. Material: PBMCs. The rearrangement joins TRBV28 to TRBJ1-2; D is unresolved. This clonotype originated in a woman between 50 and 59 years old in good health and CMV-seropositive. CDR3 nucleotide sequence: TGTGCCAGCAGTTCTGAGCAACCTGAGGTTGGCTACACCTTC. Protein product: CASSSEQPEVGYTF.